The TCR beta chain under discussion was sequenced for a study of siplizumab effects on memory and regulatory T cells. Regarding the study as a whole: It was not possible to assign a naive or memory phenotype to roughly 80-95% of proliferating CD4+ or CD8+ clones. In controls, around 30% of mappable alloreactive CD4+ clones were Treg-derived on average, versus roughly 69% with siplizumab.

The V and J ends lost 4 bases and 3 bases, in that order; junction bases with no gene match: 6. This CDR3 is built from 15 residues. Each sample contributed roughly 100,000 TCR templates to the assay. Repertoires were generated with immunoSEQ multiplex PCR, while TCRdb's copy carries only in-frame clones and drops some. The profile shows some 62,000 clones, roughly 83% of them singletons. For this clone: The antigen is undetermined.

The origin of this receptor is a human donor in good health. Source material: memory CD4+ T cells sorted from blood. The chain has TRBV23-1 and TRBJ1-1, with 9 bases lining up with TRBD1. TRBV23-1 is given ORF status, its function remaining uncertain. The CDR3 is CASSPEQGADTEAFF. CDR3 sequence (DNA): TGCGCCAGCAGTCCAGAACAGGGGGCTGACACTGAAGCTTTCTTT.